Shown below are 13 T cell receptor beta chains from a single sample sequenced in a study of radiation and T cells in renal cell carcinoma. Some clones are missing from TCRdb's copy, which holds only in-frame ones; the method was immunoSEQ multiplex PCR. The data contain about 150,000 clones, roughly nine tenths of them singletons. The time point: baseline pretreatment blood. Treatment of the sample: 15 Gy SBRT to primary tumor, nephrectomy 4 weeks later. Sequencing was performed on blood, taken from a patient whose treatment included radiotherapy and nephrectomy. The receptors stem from a woman aged 70-85 years with renal cell carcinoma.

The chain is built from TRBV11-3 and TRBJ1-1; 8 bases agree with TRBD1. Germline V gene sequence: CDR1 SGHNT, CDR2 YENEEA. With V trimmed by 8 bases and J by 7 bases, 15 bases remained unmatched. CDR3 length: 15 amino acids. DNA of the CDR3: TGTGCCAGCGGACAACAGGGACAGGCGGCGCGTGAAGCTTTCTTT. Translating it yields CASGQQGQAAREAFF.

The rearrangement links TRBV9 to TRBJ2-5; possibly TRBD2 for D (6 bases). Germline V gene data show CDR1 as SGDLS and CDR2 as YYNGEE. Trimming took 4 bases from V and 2 from J, leaving 12 bases between them. This CDR3 contains 14 residues. The CDR3 coding sequence is TGTGCCAGCAGCCTTGGGGGACTTCAAGAGACCCAGTACTTC. Translating it yields CASSLGGLQETQYF.

About this clone: One junction end does not reproduce the germline sequence, and a read error may be involved. The chain combines TRBV25-1 with TRBJ2-3; possibly TRBD2 for D (6 bases). This CDR3 comprises 12 residues. Germline loops: CDR1 MGHDK, CDR2 SYGVNS. The CDR3 nucleotides are TGTGCCAACAGTGTATCCGGGGGTACGCAGTATTTT. The encoded protein is CANSVSGGTQYF.

CDR3 sequence (DNA): TGTGCTAGTGGGATGGACAGACGACAGCCCCAGCATTTT. Encoded protein: CASGMDRRQPQHF. V usage is TRBV12-5 and J usage is TRBJ1-5; D is possibly TRBD1 (6 bases). V lost 6 bases to trimming and J lost 7 bases, with 13 bases between them. The length of the CDR3 is 13 residues. CDR1 is LGHNT, CDR2 FRNRAP, per germline.

The rearrangement joins TRBV6-5 to TRBJ2-2, with 8 bases lining up with TRBD1. The germline CDR1 and CDR2 sequences are MNHEY and SVGAGI. The CDR3 runs to 14 residues. V lost 6 bases and J lost 3; bases outside the gene matches: 3. CDR3 DNA: TGTGCCAGCAGCTCGGACAGGGACACCGGGGAGCTGTTTTTT. It translates to CASSSDRDTGELFF.

The chain is built from TRBV28 and TRBJ1-1; no firm D call. The CDR3 has 14 amino acids. Germline values: CDR1 MDHEN, CDR2 SYDVKM. V shed 2 bases and J shed 0 bases, with 7 bases lying between them. CDR3 DNA sequence: TGTGCCAGCAGTTTAAGCCTCATGAACACTGAAGCTTTCTTT. It is translated as CASSLSLMNTEAFF.

The gene calls are TRBV12-5 and TRBJ2-5, with D possibly being TRBD2 (5 bases). This CDR3 comprises 14 residues. CDR1 and CDR2 (germline): LGHNT, FRNRAP. V lost 5 bases, J lost 0 bases, and 10 bases lay in between. CDR3 sequence: CASGRGLYQETQYF. CDR3 nucleotides: TGTGCTAGTGGTCGGGGTTTGTACCAAGAGACCCAGTACTTC.

This clone has just one count. The chain links TRBV11-1 to TRBJ2-3; weak D call: TRBD1 (6 bases). Trimming took 3 bases from V and 2 from J, leaving 12 bases between them. The CDR3 has 15 amino acids. Per the germline V gene, CDR1 is SGHAT and CDR2 is FQDESV (reference sequence). CDR3 residues: CASSFVSGVTDTQYF. In DNA form, the CDR3 reads TGTGCCAGCAGCTTTGTCTCAGGGGTCACAGATACGCAGTATTTT.

The CDR3: CASSLDNSRRGKNIQYF. The CDR3 DNA follows: TGTGCCAGCAGCTTAGACAACAGCCGAAGAGGCAAAAACATTCAGTACTTC. The chain carries TRBV7-2 and TRBJ2-4; D unresolved. The germline V and J ends were trimmed by 1 base and 3 bases, with 16 bases remaining between them. Germline loops: CDR1 SGHTA, CDR2 FQGNSA. The CDR3 runs 17 residues. Full variable domain (missing parts from reference TRBV7-2 and TRBJ2-4): GAGVSQSPSNKVTEKGKDVELRCDPISGHTALYWYRQSLGQGLEFLIYFQGNSAPDKSGLPSDRFSAERTGGSVSTLTIQRTQQEDSAVYLCASSLDNSRRGKNIQYFGAGTRLSVL.

The rearrangement joins TRBV2 to TRBJ2-3, with D maybe TRBD2 (5 bases). Looked up from germline, CDR1 is SNHLY and CDR2 is FYNNEI. V dropped 6 bases and J dropped 4 bases, with 8 bases sitting between them. This CDR3 is built from 12 residues. The CDR3 nucleotides read TGTGCCAGCAGAGTAGCGTCAGATACGCAGTATTTT. Its translation: CASRVASDTQYF.

This clone was detected only once. The chain has TRBV6-1 and TRBJ2-7; tentative D call: TRBD1 (5 bases). Germline CDR1 reads MNHNS; CDR2 reads SASEGT. The CDR3 extends over 14 amino acids. Trimming took off 3 bases at V and 3 bases at J, with 12 bases between the two ends. CDR3 DNA sequence: TGTGCCAGCAGTGAGAGACAGTTACACTACGAGCAGTACTTC. Amino acid sequence: CASSERQLHYEQYF.

J is TRBJ1-3 and V is TRBV19, with D perhaps matching TRBD1 (5 bases). Trimming took 8 bases from V and 1 from J, leaving 15 bases between them. The CDR3 has 15 amino acids. Germline V CDR1 and CDR2: LNHDA, SQIVND (reference sequence). In nucleotides, the CDR3 is TGTGCCAGTTCGTGGGGCAGCCAATCTGGAAACACCATATATTTT. Protein: CASSWGSQSGNTIYF.

The V gene is TRBV19, the J gene TRBJ2-1; 12 nucleotides agree with TRBD2. V was clipped by 7 bases and J by 0 bases; unmatched bases: 7. From germline, CDR1 is LNHDA and CDR2 SQIVND (reference sequence). The CDR3 is 17 residues long. CDR3 nucleotide sequence: TGTGCCAGTACAGGACTAGCGGGGTCAAGCTCCTACAATGAGCAGTTCTTC. This encodes CASTGLAGSSSYNEQFF. Full variable domain (outside the CDR3, taken from reference TRBV19 and TRBJ2-1): DGGITQSPKYLFRKEGQNVTLSCEQNLNHDAMYWYRQDPGQGLRLIYYSQIVNDFQKGDIAEGYSVSREKKESFPLTVTSAQKNPTAFYLCASTGLAGSSSYNEQFFGPGTRLTVL.